This T cell receptor beta chain came from a study of CD8+ T cells in alopecia areata. This clone was observed a handful of times. Extracted RNA was reverse transcribed, and the resulting cDNA served as sequencing template. Repertoires were generated with immunoSEQ multiplex PCR, while TCRdb's copy carries only in-frame clones and drops some. This sample has about 140,000 clones, with around 51% found just once. This TCR was sampled from a human donor with alopecia areata. Sequenced material: CD4+ T cells sorted from blood, taken at week 0.

CDR3 bases: TGCAGCGCACAATCGGGACAGGGCCCCGAGCAGTACTTC. It encodes CSAQSGQGPEQYF. The chain joins TRBV29-1 to TRBJ2-7, with 9 positions matching TRBD1. From germline, CDR1 is SQVTM and CDR2 ANQGSEA. The junction had 10 bases not matched to a gene; V was cut back by 7 bases and J by 6 bases. The CDR3 extends over 13 amino acids.